A single T cell receptor (beta chain) is shown here with its context. Its matching antigen is unknown. A read error may be the cause here, since a much bigger clone is one base away. The data originate from a study of blood T cells in healthy people across ages. Whole-study findings and limits: CMV status of donors was unknown, possibly confounding expanded clonotype changes. Investigators viewed diversity estimates from one million T cells as underestimates, the study reported.

The CDR3 totals 14 residues. CDR1 is LGHDT and CDR2 is YNNKEL in the germline V gene (reference sequence). The V and J ends lost 1 base and 13 bases, in that order; junction bases with no gene match: 10. Sample-barcoded 5' priming and a J-beta primer mix drove a second PCR of about 6 to 12 cycles. Every cDNA was tagged by a template-switch adaptor with 12 random nucleotides. MiXCR, run by TCRdb on the 5' RACE reads, gives a single entry per CDR3 protein. The sample includes over 1,200,000 distinct CDR3 sequences, around 55% of them seen just once. The clonotype was recovered from a man younger than 30 in good health. Material: blood. The chain couples TRBV3-1 to TRBJ2-4, with 7 bases lining up with TRBD2. CDR3 nucleotides: TGTGCCAGCAGCCAAGTGCGGGGGACTGGAGGGCAGTACTTC. Its protein is CASSQVRGTGGQYF.